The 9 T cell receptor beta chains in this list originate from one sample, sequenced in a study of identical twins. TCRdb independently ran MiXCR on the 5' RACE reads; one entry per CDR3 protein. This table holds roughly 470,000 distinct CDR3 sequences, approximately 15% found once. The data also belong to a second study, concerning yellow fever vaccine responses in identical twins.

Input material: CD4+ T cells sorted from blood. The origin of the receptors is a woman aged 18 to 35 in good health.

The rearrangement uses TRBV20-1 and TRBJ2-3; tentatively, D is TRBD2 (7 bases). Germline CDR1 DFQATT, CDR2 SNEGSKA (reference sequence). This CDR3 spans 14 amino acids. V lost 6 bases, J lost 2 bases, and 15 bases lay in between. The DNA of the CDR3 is TGCAGTGCCGAAAGGGGGGGAGCCACAGATACGCAGTATTTT. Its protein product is CSAERGGATDTQYF.

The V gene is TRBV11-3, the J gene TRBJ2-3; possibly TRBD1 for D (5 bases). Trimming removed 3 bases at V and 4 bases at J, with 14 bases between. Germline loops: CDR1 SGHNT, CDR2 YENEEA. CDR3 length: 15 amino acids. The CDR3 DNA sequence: TGTGCCAGCAGCTTTACAGGCGGCGAGGCAGATACGCAGTATTTT. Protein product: CASSFTGGEADTQYF.

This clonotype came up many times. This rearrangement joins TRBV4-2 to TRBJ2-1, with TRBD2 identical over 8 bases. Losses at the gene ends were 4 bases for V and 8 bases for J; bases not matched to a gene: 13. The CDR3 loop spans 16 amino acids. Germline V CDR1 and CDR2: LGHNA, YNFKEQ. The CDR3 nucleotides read TGTGCCAGCAGCCCCGCTCTAGCGGGCCCACAGGATGAGCAGTTCTTC. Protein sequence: CASSPALAGPQDEQFF.

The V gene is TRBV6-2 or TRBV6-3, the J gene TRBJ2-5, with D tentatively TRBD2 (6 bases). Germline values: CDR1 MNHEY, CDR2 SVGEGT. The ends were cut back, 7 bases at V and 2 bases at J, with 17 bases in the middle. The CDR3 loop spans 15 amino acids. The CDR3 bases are TGTGCCAGCACCCTCCCCTCCGGGAGACAAGAGACCCAGTACTTC. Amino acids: CASTLPSGRQETQYF.

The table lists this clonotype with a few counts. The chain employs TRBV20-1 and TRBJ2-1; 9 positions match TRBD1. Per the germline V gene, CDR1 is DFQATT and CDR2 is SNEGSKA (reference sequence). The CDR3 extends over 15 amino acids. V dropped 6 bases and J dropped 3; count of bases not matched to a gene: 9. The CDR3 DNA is TGCAGTGCAGACGCCGGGACAGGGTACTACAATGAGCAGTTCTTC. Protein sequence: CSADAGTGYYNEQFF.

CDR3 DNA sequence: TGTGCCAGCAGTTACAGACAAAGAGGAGGGGGCGGGAATGGCTACACCTTC. It encodes CASSYRQRGGGGNGYTF. The rearrangement uses TRBV6-5 and TRBJ1-2, with 7 bases aligning to TRBD1. The CDR3 extends over 17 amino acids. After removal of 2 bases from V and 6 bases from J, the junction contained 15 bases not matched to a gene. Per the germline V gene, CDR1 is MNHEY and CDR2 is SVGAGI.

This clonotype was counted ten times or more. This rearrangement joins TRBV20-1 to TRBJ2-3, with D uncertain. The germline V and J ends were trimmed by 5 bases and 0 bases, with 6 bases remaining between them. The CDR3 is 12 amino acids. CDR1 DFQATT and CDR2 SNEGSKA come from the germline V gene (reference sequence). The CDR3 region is CSALTSTDTQYF. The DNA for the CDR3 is TGCAGTGCTCTCACTAGCACAGATACGCAGTATTTT.

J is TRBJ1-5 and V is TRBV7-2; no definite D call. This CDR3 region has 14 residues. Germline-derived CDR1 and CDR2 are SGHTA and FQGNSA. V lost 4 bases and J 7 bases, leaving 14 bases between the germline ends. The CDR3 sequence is CASSSVTANQPQHF. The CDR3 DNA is TGTGCCAGCAGCTCGGTTACGGCCAACCAGCCCCAGCATTTT.

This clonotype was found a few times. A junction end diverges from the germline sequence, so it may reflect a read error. The CDR3, as DNA: TGCAGTGCAAGAGGTGGACTAGCGGGGGGGCCGGAGCAGTTCTTC. This encodes CSARGGLAGGPEQFF. The genes are TRBV20-1 and TRBJ2-1; 15 positions agree with TRBD2. CDR1 is DFQATT and CDR2 is SNEGSKA in the germline V gene (reference sequence). The CDR3 sequence is 15 residues long.